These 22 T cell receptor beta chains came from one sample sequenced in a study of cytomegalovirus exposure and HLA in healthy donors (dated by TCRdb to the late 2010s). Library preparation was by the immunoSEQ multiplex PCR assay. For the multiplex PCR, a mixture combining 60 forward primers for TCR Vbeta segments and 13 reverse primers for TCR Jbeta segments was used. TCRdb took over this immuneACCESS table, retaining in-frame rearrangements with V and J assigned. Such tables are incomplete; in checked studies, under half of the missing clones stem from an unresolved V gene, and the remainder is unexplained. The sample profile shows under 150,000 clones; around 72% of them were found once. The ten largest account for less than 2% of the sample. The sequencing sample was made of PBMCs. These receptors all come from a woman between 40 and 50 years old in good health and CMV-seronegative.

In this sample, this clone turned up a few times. The CDR3: CASSLSRRGSYEQYF. The CDR3 coding sequence is TGTGCCAGCAGTTTATCCCGGAGGGGCTCCTACGAGCAGTACTTC. The chain carries TRBV27 and TRBJ2-7; tentative D call: TRBD2 (6 bases). The ends were cut back, 0 bases at V and 0 bases at J, with 9 bases in the middle. The CDR3 is 15 residues long. Germline values: CDR1 MNHEY, CDR2 SMNVEV (reference sequence).

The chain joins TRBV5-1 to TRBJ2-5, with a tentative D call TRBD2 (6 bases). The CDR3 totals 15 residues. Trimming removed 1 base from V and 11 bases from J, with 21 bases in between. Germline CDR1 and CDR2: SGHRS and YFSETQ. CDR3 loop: CASSLFEGTAREQYF. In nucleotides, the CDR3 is TGCGCCAGCAGCTTGTTTGAGGGGACCGCTCGGGAGCAGTACTTC.

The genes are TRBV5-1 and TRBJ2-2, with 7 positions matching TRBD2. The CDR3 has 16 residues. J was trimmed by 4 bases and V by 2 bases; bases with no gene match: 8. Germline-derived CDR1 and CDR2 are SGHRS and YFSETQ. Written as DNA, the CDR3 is TGCGCCAGCAGCTTTATTCGCGGGGAGGGCACCGGGGAGCTGTTTTTT. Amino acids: CASSFIRGEGTGELFF.

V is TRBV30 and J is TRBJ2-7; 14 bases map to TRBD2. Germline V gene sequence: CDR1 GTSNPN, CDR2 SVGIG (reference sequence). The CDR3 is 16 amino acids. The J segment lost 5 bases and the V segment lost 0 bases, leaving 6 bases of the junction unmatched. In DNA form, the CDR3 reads TGTGCCTGGAGTGTCCGACTAGCGGGAGGGTCCCACGAGCAGTACTTC. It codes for CAWSVRLAGGSHEQYF.

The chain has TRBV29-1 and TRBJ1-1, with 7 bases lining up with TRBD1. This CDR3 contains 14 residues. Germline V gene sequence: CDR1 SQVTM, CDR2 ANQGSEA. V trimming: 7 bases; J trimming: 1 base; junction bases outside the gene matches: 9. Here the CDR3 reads CSDPGTVTNTEAFF. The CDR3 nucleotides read TGCAGCGACCCCGGGACAGTAACGAACACTGAAGCTTTCTTT.

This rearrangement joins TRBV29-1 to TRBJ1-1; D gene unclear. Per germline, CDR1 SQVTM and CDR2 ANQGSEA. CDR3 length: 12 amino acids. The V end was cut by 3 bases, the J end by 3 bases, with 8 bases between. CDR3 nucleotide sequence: TGCAGCGTTGAGTTCAGTTACACTGAAGCTTTCTTT. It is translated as CSVEFSYTEAFF.

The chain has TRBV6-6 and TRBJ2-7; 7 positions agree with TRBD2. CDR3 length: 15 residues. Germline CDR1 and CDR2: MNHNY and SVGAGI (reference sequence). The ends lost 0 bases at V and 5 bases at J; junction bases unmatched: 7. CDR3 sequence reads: CASSYSPGGVHEQYF. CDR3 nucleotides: TGTGCCAGCAGTTACTCTCCGGGGGGAGTCCACGAGCAGTACTTC.

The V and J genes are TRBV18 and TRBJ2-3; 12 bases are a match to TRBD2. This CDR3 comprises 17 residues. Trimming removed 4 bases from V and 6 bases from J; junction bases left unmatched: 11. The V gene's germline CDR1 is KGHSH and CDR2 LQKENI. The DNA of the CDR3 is TGTGCCAGCTCACTATCCGGGACTAGCGGGCTTACGGATACGCAGTATTTT. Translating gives CASSLSGTSGLTDTQYF.

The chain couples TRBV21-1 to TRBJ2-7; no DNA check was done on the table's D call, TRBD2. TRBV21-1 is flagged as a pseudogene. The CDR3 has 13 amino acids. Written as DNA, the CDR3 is TGTGCCAGGGGACTAGCGGGGAGGTACGAGCAGTACTTC. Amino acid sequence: CARGLAGRYEQYF.

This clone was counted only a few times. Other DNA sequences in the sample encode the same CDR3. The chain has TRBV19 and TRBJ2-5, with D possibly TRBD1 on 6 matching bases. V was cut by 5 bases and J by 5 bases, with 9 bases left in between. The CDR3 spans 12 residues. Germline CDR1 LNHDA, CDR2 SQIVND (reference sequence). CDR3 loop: CASSRRGETQYF. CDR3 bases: TGTGCCAGTAGTCGCAGGGGTGAGACCCAGTACTTC.

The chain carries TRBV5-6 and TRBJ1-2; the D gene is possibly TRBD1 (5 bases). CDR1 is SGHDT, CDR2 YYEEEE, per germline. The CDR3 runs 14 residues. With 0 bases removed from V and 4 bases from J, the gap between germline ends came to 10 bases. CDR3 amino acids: CASSLGGVTYGYTF. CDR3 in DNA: TGTGCCAGCAGCTTGGGGGGGGTAACCTATGGCTACACCTTC.

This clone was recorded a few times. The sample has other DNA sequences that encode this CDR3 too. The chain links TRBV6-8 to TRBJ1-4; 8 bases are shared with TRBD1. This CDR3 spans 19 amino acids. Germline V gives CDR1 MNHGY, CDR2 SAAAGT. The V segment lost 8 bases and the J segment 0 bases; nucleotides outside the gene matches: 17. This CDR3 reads CASGSRQTGERATNEKLFF. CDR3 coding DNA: TGTGCCAGCGGCAGCCGTCAGACAGGGGAGAGGGCAACTAATGAAAAACTGTTTTTT.

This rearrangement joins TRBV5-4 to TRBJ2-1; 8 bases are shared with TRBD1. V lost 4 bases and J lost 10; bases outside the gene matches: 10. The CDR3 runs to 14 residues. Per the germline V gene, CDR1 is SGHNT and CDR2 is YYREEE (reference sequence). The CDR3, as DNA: TGTGCCAGCAGCCTCCCGACAGGGGCTCAGGAGCAGTTCTTC. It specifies CASSLPTGAQEQFF. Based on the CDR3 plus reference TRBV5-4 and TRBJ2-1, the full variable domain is ETGVTQSPTHLIKTRGQQVTLRCSSQSGHNTVSWYQQALGQGPQFIFQYYREEENGRGNFPPRFSGLQFPNYSSELNVNALELDDSALYLCASSLPTGAQEQFFGPGTRLTVL.

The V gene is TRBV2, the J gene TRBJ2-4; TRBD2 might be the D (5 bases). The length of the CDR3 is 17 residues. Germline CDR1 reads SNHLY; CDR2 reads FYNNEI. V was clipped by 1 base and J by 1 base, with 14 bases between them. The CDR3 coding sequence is TGTGCCAGCAGTGAAGAGGTTGGCAGAGGGGCCAAAAACATTCAGTACTTC. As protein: CASSEEVGRGAKNIQYF.

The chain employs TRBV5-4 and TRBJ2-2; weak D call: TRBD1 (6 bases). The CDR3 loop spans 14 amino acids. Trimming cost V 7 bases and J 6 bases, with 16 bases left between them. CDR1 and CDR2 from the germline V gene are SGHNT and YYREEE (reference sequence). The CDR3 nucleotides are TGTGCCAGCCGGACAGAGGCCCATCCCGGGGAGCTGTTTTTT. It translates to CASRTEAHPGELFF. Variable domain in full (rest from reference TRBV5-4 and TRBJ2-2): ETGVTQSPTHLIKTRGQQVTLRCSSQSGHNTVSWYQQALGQGPQFIFQYYREEENGRGNFPPRFSGLQFPNYSSELNVNALELDDSALYLCASRTEAHPGELFFGEGSRLTVL.

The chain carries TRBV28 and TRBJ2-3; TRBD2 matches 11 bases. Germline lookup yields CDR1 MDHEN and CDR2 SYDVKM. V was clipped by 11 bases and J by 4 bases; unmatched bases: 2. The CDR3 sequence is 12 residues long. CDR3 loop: CAVAGGSDTQYF. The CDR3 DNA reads TGTGCCGTAGCGGGAGGGTCAGATACGCAGTATTTT.

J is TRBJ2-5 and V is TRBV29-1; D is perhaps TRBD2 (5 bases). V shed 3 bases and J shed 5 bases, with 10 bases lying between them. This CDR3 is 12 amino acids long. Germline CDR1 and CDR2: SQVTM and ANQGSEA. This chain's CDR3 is CSVDGVGETQYF. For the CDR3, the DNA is TGCAGCGTTGACGGGGTTGGCGAGACCCAGTACTTC.

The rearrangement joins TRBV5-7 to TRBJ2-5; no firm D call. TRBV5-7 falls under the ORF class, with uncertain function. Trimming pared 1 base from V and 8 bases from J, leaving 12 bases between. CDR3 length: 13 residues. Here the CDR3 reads CASSLSCPVTQYF. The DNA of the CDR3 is TGTGCCAGCAGCTTGTCTTGCCCGGTCACCCAGTACTTC.

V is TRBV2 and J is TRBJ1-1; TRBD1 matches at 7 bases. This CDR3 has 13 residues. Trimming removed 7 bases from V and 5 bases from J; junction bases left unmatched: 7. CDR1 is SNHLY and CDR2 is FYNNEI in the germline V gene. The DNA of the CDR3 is TGTGCCAGCACAGGGACAGCAGGAACTGAAGCTTTCTTT. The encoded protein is CASTGTAGTEAFF.

The CDR3, as DNA: TGCAGCGTTGAAGGGATAGCGGGTAATGAGCAGTTCTTC. It translates to CSVEGIAGNEQFF. The chain uses TRBV29-1 and TRBJ2-1; 7 bases match TRBD2. J was trimmed by 7 bases and V by 1 base; bases with no gene match: 4. From germline, CDR1 is SQVTM and CDR2 ANQGSEA. The CDR3 length is 13 residues.

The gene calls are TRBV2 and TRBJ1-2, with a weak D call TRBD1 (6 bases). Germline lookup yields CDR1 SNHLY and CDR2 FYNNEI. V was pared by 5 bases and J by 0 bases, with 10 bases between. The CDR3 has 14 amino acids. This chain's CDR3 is CASSYGQSNYGYTF. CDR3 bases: TGTGCCAGCAGTTATGGACAGTCTAACTATGGCTACACCTTC.

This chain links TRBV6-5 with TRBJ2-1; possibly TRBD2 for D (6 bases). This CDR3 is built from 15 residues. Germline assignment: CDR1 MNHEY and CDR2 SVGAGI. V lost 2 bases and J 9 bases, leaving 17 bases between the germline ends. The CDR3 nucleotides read TGTGCCAGCAGTTACCCCCACGATCGCGGGGTTGAGCAGTTCTTC. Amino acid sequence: CASSYPHDRGVEQFF.